The 4 T cell receptor beta chains below come from one sample, sequenced in a study of CD8 T cells in ankylosing spondylitis. Overall study results and limits: Ankylosing spondylitis blood appeared to be characterized by a TCR beta motif of under 10 highly homologous variants.

No antigen is known for these receptors. TCRdb re-analysed the 5' RACE reads in MiXCR, keeping a single row per CDR3 protein. The sample yields fewer than 550,000 distinct CDR3 sequences, approximately 5% seen once. The sequenced sample was blood, either unsorted or a sorted T cell fraction (not recorded which). These receptors came from a male donor with ankylosing spondylitis.

This clonotype was found many times. V is TRBV5-1 and J is TRBJ2-3; 9 bases are shared with TRBD1. There are 16 residues in the CDR3. Germline lookup yields CDR1 SGHRS and CDR2 YFSETQ. Trimming at V came to 3 bases and at J to 0 bases, leaving 5 bases not matched to a gene. This CDR3 is CASSWTGTGSTDTQYF. The CDR3 DNA follows: TGCGCCAGCAGCTGGACCGGGACAGGGAGCACAGATACGCAGTATTTT.

This clonotype showed up many times. DNA of the CDR3: TGCGCCAGCCGTCCGAAAAGACTAACGGGAGACACAGATACGCAGTATTTT. Translating it yields CASRPKRLTGDTDTQYF. The chain carries TRBV4-3 and TRBJ2-3; TRBD2 is a possible D gene (6 bases). CDR1 is LGHNA and CDR2 is YSLEER in the germline V gene. The CDR3 is 17 amino acids. The ends were cut back, 8 bases at V and 2 bases at J, with 23 bases in the middle.

This clonotype was detected ten times or more. This chain joins TRBV20-1 and TRBJ2-5, with D possibly being TRBD2 (6 bases). CDR3 length equals 15 residues. With 3 bases removed from V and 0 bases from J, the gap between germline ends came to 14 bases. Germline V gene lookup returns CDR1 DFQATT and CDR2 SNEGSKA (reference sequence). CDR3: CSARIGRDYQETQYF. In nucleotides, the CDR3 is TGCAGTGCTAGGATAGGCCGGGACTACCAAGAGACCCAGTACTTC.

The chain uses TRBV5-4 and TRBJ2-1; 7 bases line up with TRBD2. Germline CDR1 SGHNT, CDR2 YYREEE (reference sequence). The ends lost 4 bases at V and 0 bases at J; junction bases unmatched: 7. The CDR3 totals 16 residues. The CDR3 sequence is CASSGGVLTSYNEQFF. CDR3 DNA: TGTGCCAGCAGCGGGGGGGTCCTTACCTCCTACAATGAGCAGTTCTTC.